This TCR beta chain was found in a study of cytomegalovirus exposure and HLA in healthy donors. Overall study results and limits: The classifier reportedly diagnosed cytomegalovirus status with high specificity and sensitivity.

V gave up 7 bases and J gave up 0 bases, with 7 bases separating them. Germline CDR1 and CDR2: MDHEN and SYDVKM. The length of the CDR3 is 12 residues. Clones were read by immunoSEQ multiplex PCR, and TCRdb kept only the in-frame ones, dropping some. The sample has nearly 200,000 clones, 75% to 85% seen once. Comment on this clone: The antigen is not known.

The sample comprised PBMCs. The receptor was derived from a woman in her twenties or thirties in good health and CMV-seropositive. The chain uses TRBV28 and TRBJ2-7; D gene ambiguous. The CDR3 sequence: CASTSSSYEQYF. The DNA of the CDR3 is TGTGCCAGCACCTCGAGCTCCTACGAGCAGTACTTC.